This T cell receptor beta chain was profiled in a study of blood T cell repertoires in COVID-19. The method was immunoSEQ multiplex PCR; TCRdb's version includes in-frame clones alone and lacks a portion of them. The sample shows 60,000 to 75,000 clones, approximately 85% of them seen only once. Germline loops: CDR1 SNHLY, CDR2 FYNNEI. The length of the CDR3 is 14 residues. V lost 7 bases, J lost 6 bases, and 9 bases stayed unmatched. The sequence was collected from a human donor in a cohort sampled during active COVID-19. The sample comprised peripheral blood. The chain employs TRBV2 and TRBJ2-1; 7 bases match TRBD1. The CDR3 nucleotides are TGTGCCAGCACAGAACAGGGGAGAGTCAATGAGCAGTTCTTC. Residues: CASTEQGRVNEQFF.